The 31 T cell receptor beta chains reported below all come from one sample, sequenced in a study of shared clonotypes between healthy human individuals. Produced via immunoSEQ multiplex PCR; TCRdb's table is partial and in-frame only. The table shows about 560,000 clones, with around 76% occurring only once. Specimen: PBMCs. The receptors derive from a woman between 35 and 50 years old in good health. Some clones in this sample may be carry-over from other donors' samples.

This clone was recorded only once. The J gene is TRBJ1-5, the V gene TRBV6-1; D might be TRBD1 (6 bases). V gave up 4 bases and J gave up 0 bases, with 7 bases separating them. The CDR3 runs 14 residues. CDR1 is MNHNS, CDR2 SASEGT, per germline. CDR3 protein: CASSVGGSNQPQHF. CDR3 DNA: TGTGCCAGCAGTGTAGGGGGTAGCAATCAGCCCCAGCATTTT.

The chain uses TRBV7-8 and TRBJ1-1, with D possibly matching TRBD1 (5 bases). The CDR3 has 15 residues. Trimming took off 5 bases at V and 5 bases at J, with 18 bases between the two ends. The germline CDR1 and CDR2 sequences are SGHVS and FQNEAQ. CDR3 bases: TGTGCCAGCAGCCAGGGTAGGGCGGTAAGGACTGAAGCTTTCTTT. This encodes CASSQGRAVRTEAFF.

This clone was recorded once. This chain links TRBV19 with TRBJ2-7; D possibly corresponds to TRBD1 (5 bases). The CDR3 has 14 amino acids. Looked up from germline, CDR1 is LNHDA and CDR2 is SQIVND (reference sequence). The ends were cut back, 4 bases at V and 0 bases at J, with 10 bases in the middle. The DNA for the CDR3 is TGTGCCAGTAGTAACCAGGGCCGCTCCTACGAGCAGTACTTC. It yields the protein CASSNQGRSYEQYF.

V is TRBV11-2 and J is TRBJ2-5; 8 positions agree with TRBD2. Germline V gene sequence: CDR1 SGHAT, CDR2 FQNNGV. The CDR3 has 15 amino acids. Trimming removed 8 bases from V and 5 bases from J; junction bases left unmatched: 13. CDR3 sequence: CASRRISGIGETQYF. CDR3 nucleotides: TGTGCCAGCCGACGGATTAGCGGGATTGGGGAGACCCAGTACTTC.

The rearrangement uses TRBV6-4 and TRBJ1-1; no clear D. CDR3 length: 13 residues. V was clipped by 3 bases and J by 4 bases, with 9 bases between them. Germline values: CDR1 MRHNA, CDR2 SNTAGT. CDR3: CASSEDPSTEAFF. The CDR3 DNA is TGTGCCAGCAGTGAAGACCCCAGCACTGAAGCTTTCTTT.

This chain connects TRBV28 to TRBJ2-1, with D maybe TRBD2 (6 bases). This CDR3 contains 11 residues. Germline V gene data show CDR1 as MDHEN and CDR2 as SYDVKM. V was pared by 4 bases and J by 13 bases, with 11 bases between. In DNA form, the CDR3 reads TGTGCCAGCAGTTCGCGAGGGACTCAGTTCTTC. Translation: CASSSRGTQFF.

The V and J genes are TRBV7-2 and TRBJ2-7; 9 bases match TRBD1. This CDR3 comprises 14 residues. With 6 bases clipped from V and 4 bases from J, the junction kept 7 bases outside the gene matches. Germline V gene data show CDR1 as SGHTA and CDR2 as FQGNSA. CDR3 region: CASSRRQGGYEQYF. DNA of the CDR3: TGTGCCAGCAGTAGGCGACAGGGGGGTTACGAGCAGTACTTC.

This chain's CDR3 is CASTSQGPHQPQHF. The CDR3, as DNA: TGTGCCAGCACCTCACAAGGCCCCCATCAGCCCCAGCATTTT. The chain joins TRBV27 to TRBJ1-5; the D is unclear. The germline CDR1 and CDR2 sequences are MNHEY and SMNVEV (reference sequence). The CDR3 is 14 residues long. V dropped 7 bases and J dropped 5 bases, with 15 bases sitting between them.

The rearrangement links TRBV14 to TRBJ2-3, with 7 bases identical to TRBD2. The length of the CDR3 is 17 residues. Germline V CDR1 and CDR2: SGHDN, FVKESK. After removal of 1 base from V and 1 base from J, the junction contained 8 bases not matched to a gene. The CDR3 reads CASSQVGLVGGTDTQYF. CDR3 nucleotide sequence: TGTGCCAGCAGCCAAGTAGGACTAGTAGGGGGCACAGATACGCAGTATTTT.

The chain carries TRBV7-2 and TRBJ1-1; tentatively, D is TRBD1 (5 bases). V was pared by 0 bases and J by 6 bases, with 20 bases between. Germline CDR1 reads SGHTA; CDR2 reads FQGNSA. The CDR3 length is 17 residues. The DNA for the CDR3 is TGTGCCAGCAGCTTAGCGGTGAGGGGAGGCTTCGTGGCTGAAGCTTTCTTT. Protein: CASSLAVRGGFVAEAFF.

V usage is TRBV7-9 and J usage is TRBJ2-4; D might be TRBD1 or TRBD2, each matching 6 bases. The CDR3 length is 15 residues. Trimming cost V 3 bases and J 3 bases, with 12 bases left between them. Germline lookup yields CDR1 SEHNR and CDR2 FQNEAQ (reference sequence). The CDR3 protein is CASSLSGANKNIQYF. CDR3 DNA: TGTGCCAGCAGCTTGTCGGGGGCGAACAAAAACATTCAGTACTTC.

The gene calls are TRBV15 and TRBJ2-5; 7 positions match TRBD2. Germline V gene sequence: CDR1 LNHNV, CDR2 YYDKDF (reference sequence). The V segment lost 0 bases and the J segment 5 bases; nucleotides outside the gene matches: 6. The CDR3 sequence is 15 residues long. The CDR3 DNA follows: TGTGCCACCAGCAGAGACCGGGGAGGGGCGGAGACCCAGTACTTC. This codes for CATSRDRGGAETQYF.

This clone was picked up many times. The rearrangement uses TRBV7-8 and TRBJ2-1; 9 bases align to TRBD1. Germline V CDR1 and CDR2: SGHVS, FQNEAQ. The CDR3 extends over 16 amino acids. V gave up 5 bases and J gave up 3 bases; unmatched junction bases: 8. CDR3 region: CASSTTRQGDYNEQFF. CDR3 nucleotides: TGTGCCAGCAGCACAACCCGACAGGGGGACTACAATGAGCAGTTCTTC.

V is TRBV18 and J is TRBJ2-1; D gene uncertain. The CDR3 loop spans 15 amino acids. The germline V and J ends were trimmed by 0 bases and 2 bases, with 8 bases remaining between them. The germline gives CDR1 KGHSH, CDR2 LQKENI. The CDR3 bases are TGTGCCAGCTCACCACCTCTAGACCCCTACAATGAGCAGTTCTTC. This gives the protein CASSPPLDPYNEQFF.

The rearrangement links TRBV5-1 to TRBJ2-1; D is unclear. Trimming pared 5 bases from V and 1 base from J, leaving 4 bases between. The germline CDR1 and CDR2 sequences are SGHRS and YFSETQ. This CDR3 contains 12 residues. The CDR3 region has the DNA TGCGCCAGCAGGCGTTCCTACAATGAGCAGTTCTTC. Its translation: CASRRSYNEQFF.

The CDR3 protein is CASSRNWVSYQAYEQYF. In DNA form, the CDR3 reads TGTGCCAGCAGCAGGAACTGGGTATCGTACCAAGCCTACGAGCAGTACTTC. The chain has TRBV5-4 and TRBJ2-7, with D unresolved. Germline V gene sequence: CDR1 SGHNT, CDR2 YYREEE (reference sequence). The CDR3 is 17 amino acids. Trimming shortened V by 4 bases and J by 2 bases, and 22 bases separated the two germline ends. Drawing the rest from reference TRBV5-4 and TRBJ2-7, the complete variable domain is ETGVTQSPTHLIKTRGQQVTLRCSSQSGHNTVSWYQQALGQGPQFIFQYYREEENGRGNFPPRFSGLQFPNYSSELNVNALELDDSALYLCASSRNWVSYQAYEQYFGPGTRLTVT.

This clone came up many times. This chain joins TRBV7-3 and TRBJ2-7; 11 positions match TRBD1. J lost 5 bases, V lost 5 bases, and 5 bases had no gene match. CDR3 size: 14 residues. Germline V gene lookup returns CDR1 SGHTA and CDR2 FQGTGA. The CDR3 protein is CASSMGQGVNEQYF. CDR3 DNA sequence: TGTGCCAGCAGCATGGGACAGGGGGTAAACGAGCAGTACTTC.

This chain joins TRBV7-2 and TRBJ1-1, with a weak D call TRBD1 (5 bases). The V gene's germline CDR1 is SGHTA and CDR2 FQGNSA. V was clipped by 4 bases and J by 10 bases, with 10 bases between them. The CDR3 totals 11 residues. For the CDR3, the DNA is TGTGCCAGCAGCTACCAGGGTGGAGCTTTCTTT. Its translation: CASSYQGGAFF.

The chain employs TRBV12-5 and TRBJ1-3; maybe TRBD1 (5 bases). V lost 9 bases and J 8 bases, leaving 11 bases between the germline ends. Germline CDR1 LGHNT, CDR2 FRNRAP. The CDR3 contains 11 residues. The CDR3 DNA sequence: TGTGCTAGCGGCAGAGGGGACACCATATATTTT. Translating gives CASGRGDTIYF.

A remark on this clone: Other DNA sequences in the same sample also yield this CDR3. This chain joins TRBV5-1 and TRBJ2-3; 11 nucleotides align to TRBD1. V lost 4 bases, J lost 5 bases, and 6 bases stayed unmatched. Germline V gives CDR1 SGHRS, CDR2 YFSETQ. The CDR3 is 15 amino acids. DNA of the CDR3: TGCGCCAGCAGCCCCGGACAGGGGGCAAAAGATACGCAGTATTTT. Protein sequence: CASSPGQGAKDTQYF.

This clone qualifies as large. Other DNA sequences within the sample encode an identical CDR3. This chain links TRBV2 with TRBJ1-4, with D possibly TRBD1 on 5 matching bases. V lost 9 bases and J lost 6, with 8 bases in between. This CDR3 has 11 residues. Germline V gene data show CDR1 as SNHLY and CDR2 as FYNNEI. The CDR3 sequence is CASQGYEKLFF. In nucleotides, the CDR3 is TGTGCCAGTCAGGGTTATGAAAAACTGTTTTTT.

V is TRBV4-2 and J is TRBJ2-3; TRBD2 matches 7 bases. The CDR3 runs 17 residues. J lost 4 bases, V lost 0 bases, and 10 bases had no gene match. Germline V gene lookup returns CDR1 LGHNA and CDR2 YNFKEQ. Here the CDR3 reads CASSQEGAGSIADTQYF. CDR3 nucleotides: TGTGCCAGCAGCCAAGAGGGAGCGGGGAGTATAGCAGATACGCAGTATTTT.

This clone was observed a single time. The germline gene is not matched at one end of the junction; a read error may be the cause. The chain couples TRBV29-1 to TRBJ1-2, with D perhaps TRBD1 (6 bases). CDR3 length: 12 amino acids. Germline assignment: CDR1 SQVTM and CDR2 ANQGSEA. CDR3 amino acids: CSVDEAGEGGTF. In DNA, the CDR3 is TGCAGCGTTGATGAGGCAGGGGAGGGTGGGACCTTT.

This chain joins TRBV7-6 and TRBJ1-1; D is unclear. Germline CDR1 and CDR2: SGHVS and FNYEAQ. Trimming took 0 bases from V and 1 from J, leaving 6 bases between them. The CDR3 contains 14 residues. The CDR3 DNA follows: TGTGCCAGCAGCTTAGCCGGAGGGAACACTGAAGCTTTCTTT. Amino acids: CASSLAGGNTEAFF. Full variable domain (missing parts from reference TRBV7-6 and TRBJ1-1): GAGVSQSPRYKVTKRGQDVALRCDPISGHVSLYWYRQALGQGPEFLTYFNYEAQQDKSGLPNDRFSAERPEGSISTLTIQRTEQRDSAMYRCASSLAGGNTEAFFGQGTRLTVV.

The chain carries TRBV29-1 and TRBJ2-3; D might be TRBD2 (7 bases). Germline V gives CDR1 SQVTM, CDR2 ANQGSEA. The CDR3 sequence is 17 residues long. V gave up 6 bases and J gave up 3 bases, with 25 bases separating them. CDR3 amino acids: CSVSKGDLGRATDTQYF. In DNA, the CDR3 is TGCAGCGTCTCAAAGGGGGACCTTGGGAGGGCAACAGATACGCAGTATTTT.

The chain couples TRBV25-1 to TRBJ2-7, with TRBD1 identical over 7 bases. V shed 4 bases and J 6 bases; nucleotides not matched to a gene: 3. This CDR3 region has 12 residues. Germline-derived CDR1 and CDR2 are MGHDK and SYGVNS. The CDR3 region is CASSVGTVEQYF. The CDR3 DNA reads TGTGCCAGCAGTGTCGGGACAGTCGAGCAGTACTTC.

This sequence joins TRBV2 and TRBJ1-3; D gene unclear. There are 15 residues in the CDR3. V was clipped by 6 bases and J by 2 bases, with 14 bases between them. Germline CDR1 reads SNHLY; CDR2 reads FYNNEI. Here the CDR3 reads CASSVSRGTGNTIYF. In nucleotides, the CDR3 is TGTGCCAGCAGCGTTTCTAGAGGGACTGGAAACACCATATATTTT.

The chain couples TRBV30 to TRBJ2-3, with TRBD2 matching over 8 bases. Per germline, CDR1 GTSNPN and CDR2 SVGIG (reference sequence). The CDR3 consists of 14 residues. Trimming at V came to 1 base and at J to 3 bases, leaving 3 bases not matched to a gene. CDR3 residues: CAWSEGLVTDTQYF. In DNA, the CDR3 is TGTGCCTGGAGTGAGGGACTAGTAACAGATACGCAGTATTTT.

Concerning this clone: The sample holds other DNA sequences that translate to the same CDR3. The rearrangement joins TRBV29-1 to TRBJ1-2; no clear D gene. V dropped 2 bases and J dropped 4 bases, with 5 bases sitting between them. The CDR3 runs 11 residues. From germline, CDR1 is SQVTM and CDR2 ANQGSEA. The CDR3 spells CSVESSYGYTF. The CDR3 nucleotides read TGCAGCGTTGAATCCTCCTATGGCTACACCTTC.

CDR3 residues: CASSPPGLAGGSAYEQYF. The CDR3 coding sequence is TGTGCCAGCAGCCCACCGGGACTAGCGGGAGGTTCGGCCTACGAGCAGTACTTC. This chain uses TRBV14 with TRBJ2-7; TRBD2 matches at 15 bases. The CDR3 has 18 residues. Germline assignment: CDR1 SGHDN and CDR2 FVKESK. With 4 bases clipped from V and 2 bases from J, the junction kept 9 bases outside the gene matches.

The chain uses TRBV7-3 and TRBJ2-7; D unresolved. The CDR3 covers 14 residues. Trimming stripped 7 bases from V and 4 bases from J, with 17 bases between. The germline CDR1 and CDR2 sequences are SGHTA and FQGTGA. DNA of the CDR3: TGTGCCAGCACCACGAAGTTGGGTAGGTACGAGCAGTACTTC. Translated: CASTTKLGRYEQYF.